This is a list of T cell receptor beta chains from one sample in a study of T-cell reconstitution after alpha-beta-depleted transplantation in children. One entry per CDR3 protein, called by TCRdb with MiXCR from the PCR reads. The top ten clones hold roughly 27% of a sample with about 32,000 distinct CDR3 sequences, about 7% of them seen once. The sequencing used peripheral blood, collected 60 days after TCRalphabeta/CD19-depleted stem cell transplant. The receptors were sampled from a child younger than two who had a stem cell transplant for acute myeloid leukemia, so the T cells may come from the graft donor. Each CDR3 is given with its conserved first and last residue. Each record gives: clone size, D gene, V gene, J gene, CDR3 DNA, CDR3 protein. D genes are given only for firm matches. Expanded clones get a size class; other rows say once, few or many, or leave the size out.

clone size: many
D gene: -
V gene: TRBV20-1
J gene: TRBJ2-1
CDR3 DNA: TGCAGTGCCCACGCCCGAGGAGCGGGCTACAATGAGCAGTTCTTC
CDR3 protein: CSAHARGAGYNEQFF

clone size: many
D gene: TRBD1
V gene: TRBV7-7
J gene: TRBJ2-5
CDR3 DNA: TGTGCTAGCAGCTTCCGGGACAGACTCCAAGAGACCCAGTACTTC
CDR3 protein: CASSFRDRLQETQYF

clone size: many
D gene: -
V gene: TRBV24-1
J gene: TRBJ2-1
CDR3 DNA: TGTGCCACCAGTGATTTGCCGGGACAAAAGTTCTTC
CDR3 protein: CATSDLPGQKFF

clone size: many
D gene: -
V gene: TRBV7-9
J gene: TRBJ2-2
CDR3 DNA: TGTGCCAGCAGCTCGACCGGGGCACACGCCGGGGAGCTGTTTTTT
CDR3 protein: CASSSTGAHAGELFF

clone size: many
D gene: -
V gene: TRBV12-3/TRBV12-4
J gene: TRBJ2-3
CDR3 DNA: TGTGCCAGCAGGGCCGATACGCAGTATTTT
CDR3 protein: CASRADTQYF

clone size: many
D gene: TRBD1
V gene: TRBV2
J gene: TRBJ1-2
CDR3 DNA: TGTGCCAGCAGTCCCGGGACAGGGGAGCTCTATGGCTACACCTTC
CDR3 protein: CASSPGTGELYGYTF

clone size: many
D gene: -
V gene: TRBV5-1
J gene: TRBJ2-7
CDR3 DNA: TGCGCCAGCAGCCCCGGGATTTTATACGAGCAGTACTTC
CDR3 protein: CASSPGILYEQYF

clone size: many
D gene: -
V gene: TRBV6-6
J gene: TRBJ2-5
CDR3 DNA: TGTGCCAGCAGCGACAGACAAGAGACCCAGTACTTC
CDR3 protein: CASSDRQETQYF

clone size: many
D gene: -
V gene: TRBV7-7
J gene: TRBJ2-3
CDR3 DNA: TGTGCTAGCAGCTCACAGACTAGAGGCACGCAGTATTTT
CDR3 protein: CASSSQTRGTQYF

clone size: many
D gene: -
V gene: TRBV19
J gene: TRBJ1-1
CDR3 DNA: TGTGCCAGTAGTATTGGGGGTGGAACTGAAGCTTTCTTT
CDR3 protein: CASSIGGGTEAFF

clone size: once
D gene: -
V gene: TRBV20-1
J gene: TRBJ2-7
CDR3 DNA: TGCAGTGCTGAAGAGGTACCTAGCTACGAGCAGTACTTC
CDR3 protein: CSAEEVPSYEQYF

clone size: -
D gene: TRBD2
V gene: TRBV4-1
J gene: TRBJ2-3
CDR3 DNA: TGCGCCAGCAGCCAAGTTGGTAGCGGGAGGGCAGATACGCAGTATTTT
CDR3 protein: CASSQVGSGRADTQYF

clone size: many
D gene: -
V gene: TRBV29-1
J gene: TRBJ1-1
CDR3 DNA: TGCAGCGTTCGGGGGAACACTGAAGCTTTCTTT
CDR3 protein: CSVRGNTEAFF

clone size: few
D gene: -
V gene: TRBV23-1
J gene: TRBJ2-5
CDR3 DNA: TGCGCCAGCAGTCAAATTCGAGACGGAGAAGGGATCCAAGAGACCCAGTACTTC
CDR3 protein: CASSQIRDGEGIQETQYF

clone size: few
D gene: -
V gene: TRBV4-3
J gene: TRBJ2-7
CDR3 DNA: TGCGCCAGCAGCTCTTCCTGGACAGCCGCCTACGAGCAGTACTTC
CDR3 protein: CASSSSWTAAYEQYF

clone size: -
D gene: -
V gene: TRBV14
J gene: TRBJ2-5
CDR3 DNA: TGTGCCAGCAGCCAAAGGGGGGCGGGCCTCCAAGAGACCCAGTACTTC
CDR3 protein: CASSQRGAGLQETQYF

clone size: many
D gene: TRBD1
V gene: TRBV28
J gene: TRBJ1-5
CDR3 DNA: TGTGCCAGCAGTTTTTCAGGGGGGAGCAATCAGCCCCAGCATTTT
CDR3 protein: CASSFSGGSNQPQHF

clone size: few
D gene: -
V gene: TRBV7-9
J gene: TRBJ2-5
CDR3 DNA: TGTGCCAGCTTAGGATGGAACCAAGAGACCCAGTACTTC
CDR3 protein: CASLGWNQETQYF

clone size: -
D gene: -
V gene: TRBV2
J gene: TRBJ2-6
CDR3 DNA: TGTACCCTCTGTTTCCCCCGGGACACCAAAACTGGGGCCAACGTCCTGACTTTC
CDR3 protein: CTLCFPRDTKTGANVLTF

clone size: many
D gene: -
V gene: TRBV4-3
J gene: TRBJ1-6
CDR3 DNA: TGCGCCAGCAGCCAATTTAGCTATAATTCACCCCTCCACTTT
CDR3 protein: CASSQFSYNSPLHF

clone size: many
D gene: TRBD1
V gene: TRBV24-1
J gene: TRBJ1-2
CDR3 DNA: TGTGCCACCAGTGGTCTGGACAGGCGGGATGGCTACACCTTC
CDR3 protein: CATSGLDRRDGYTF

clone size: many
D gene: -
V gene: TRBV29-1
J gene: TRBJ2-2
CDR3 DNA: TGCAGCGTTGACAGCCAAGGGGAGCTGTTTTTT
CDR3 protein: CSVDSQGELFF

clone size: -
D gene: -
V gene: TRBV13
J gene: TRBJ2-7
CDR3 DNA: TGTGCCAGCAGCTTGCGGGGATCCTACGAGCAGTACTTC
CDR3 protein: CASSLRGSYEQYF

clone size: many
D gene: -
V gene: TRBV4-2
J gene: TRBJ2-7
CDR3 DNA: TGTGCCAGCAGCCAAGGGCTTGGCGAGCAGTACTTC
CDR3 protein: CASSQGLGEQYF